The clone carrying this TCR beta chain showed up just once. The sample comes from a study of OX40 agonist ivuxolimab in advanced cancers. TCRdb's copy holds only in-frame clones and misses some; the assay was immunoSEQ multiplex PCR. The data hold around 66,000 clones, with 75% to 90% observed a single time. This CDR3 is 16 amino acids long. Germline assignment: CDR1 MDHEN and CDR2 SYDVKM. Unmatched junction bases numbered 15, after V lost 5 bases and J lost 7 bases. Sequenced material: CD4+ or CD8+ T cells sorted from blood, taken in a trial of the OX40 agonist ivuxolimab. This TCR came from an adult with an advanced solid tumor such as melanoma, head and neck, liver or kidney cancer. The genes are TRBV28 and TRBJ1-2; TRBD1 aligns across 8 bases. The CDR3 spells CASSHFMGQGAVGYTF. For the CDR3, the DNA is TGTGCCAGCAGTCACTTTATGGGGCAGGGGGCGGTTGGCTACACCTTC.